The 24 T cell receptor beta chains below all came from one sample that was sequenced in a study of shared clonotypes between healthy human individuals. The table came from immunoSEQ multiplex PCR; TCRdb's copy has only in-frame clones and leaves some out. This table holds roughly 2,000,000 clones, around 93% found once. Naive CD8 cells comprised CD45RO-negative, CCR7-positively selected cells, excluding terminally differentiated effector memory CD45RA+ cells. Sequencing input: naive CD8+ T cells from PBMCs. The receptors were gathered from a man aged 18 to 35 in good health. Some clones in this sample may be carry-over from other donors' samples.

The gene calls are TRBV9 and TRBJ2-5; tentative D call: TRBD1 (6 bases). This CDR3 is built from 15 residues. Germline V lookup: CDR1 SGDLS, CDR2 YYNGEE. V was clipped by 6 bases and J by 5 bases, with 20 bases between them. CDR3 bases: TGTGCCAGCACCCCGACAGGCAGGGTGGCGGAGACCCAGTACTTC. It specifies CASTPTGRVAETQYF.

The chain employs TRBV6-1 and TRBJ1-2, with D hard to call. The V gene's germline CDR1 is MNHNS and CDR2 SASEGT. This CDR3 region has 15 residues. The V and J ends lost 0 bases and 8 bases respectively, with 16 bases between them. CDR3 amino acids: CASSEAVKWVWGYTF. The CDR3 DNA is TGTGCCAGCAGTGAAGCGGTTAAGTGGGTCTGGGGCTACACCTTC.

This sequence joins TRBV7-9 and TRBJ2-1, with TRBD2 matching 8 bases. CDR1 and CDR2 (germline): SEHNR, FQNEAQ (reference sequence). Losses at the gene ends were 5 bases for V and 4 bases for J; bases not matched to a gene: 10. This CDR3 has 16 amino acids. The CDR3 reads CASSPPTSGAYNEQFF. In nucleotides, the CDR3 is TGTGCCAGCAGCCCGCCTACTAGCGGAGCTTACAATGAGCAGTTCTTC.

CDR3 nucleotide sequence: TGTGCCAGCAGTGAAGCCAGGGGGGGAGAGACCCAGTACTTC. Its translation is CASSEARGGETQYF. The chain couples TRBV6-1 to TRBJ2-5, with D perhaps matching TRBD1 or TRBD2 (7 bases each). The CDR3 has 14 amino acids. The V and J ends lost 0 bases and 4 bases respectively, with 9 bases between them. The V gene's germline CDR1 is MNHNS and CDR2 SASEGT.

The CDR3 DNA is TGTGCCAGCAGCCGGACACCGTTAACTAGCACAGATACGCAGTATTTT. It translates to CASSRTPLTSTDTQYF. This sequence joins TRBV13 and TRBJ2-3; D possibly corresponds to TRBD1 (5 bases). V was cut by 5 bases and J by 0 bases, with 15 bases left in between. Germline CDR1 reads PRHDT; CDR2 reads FYEKMQ (reference sequence). The length of the CDR3 is 16 residues.

The CDR3 reads CASSFRGRASEQYF. Written as DNA, the CDR3 is TGTGCCAGCAGCTTCCGCGGGAGGGCATCCGAGCAGTACTTC. The chain joins TRBV7-8 to TRBJ2-7; 9 bases match TRBD2. The J segment lost 6 bases and the V segment lost 3 bases, leaving 6 bases of the junction unmatched. CDR3 length equals 14 residues. Germline V gene data show CDR1 as SGHVS and CDR2 as FQNEAQ.

This clone showed up just once. The V and J genes are TRBV28 and TRBJ2-1, with D possibly matching TRBD2 (5 bases). The CDR3 has 16 residues. Trimming shortened V by 6 bases and J by 3 bases, and 18 bases separated the two germline ends. The germline V gene has CDR1 MDHEN and CDR2 SYDVKM. The chain's CDR3 is CASREKSRGVYNEQFF. CDR3 DNA sequence: TGTGCCAGCAGGGAAAAATCCCGGGGAGTCTACAATGAGCAGTTCTTC.

The chain combines TRBV29-1 with TRBJ1-3; 9 bases agree with TRBD1. V shed 6 bases and J 4 bases; nucleotides not matched to a gene: 7. CDR1 is SQVTM and CDR2 is ANQGSEA in the germline V gene. CDR3 size: 14 residues. CDR3 in DNA: TGCAGCGTCGGCCGGGACAGGGAGGGAAACACCATATATTTT. As protein: CSVGRDREGNTIYF.

The J gene is TRBJ2-1, the V gene TRBV7-9; no clear D gene. This CDR3 spans 13 amino acids. Trimming took off 5 bases at V and 8 bases at J, with 13 bases between the two ends. The V gene's germline CDR1 is SEHNR and CDR2 FQNEAQ (reference sequence). CDR3 protein: CASSLRYGDEQFF. CDR3 sequence (DNA): TGTGCCAGCAGCCTTCGTTATGGCGATGAGCAGTTCTTC.

The gene calls are TRBV18 and TRBJ2-7; TRBD1 matches at 8 bases. Unmatched junction bases numbered 6, after V lost 5 bases and J lost 3 bases. CDR1 is KGHSH and CDR2 is LQKENI in the germline V gene. CDR3 size: 14 residues. The CDR3 nucleotides are TGTGCCAGCTCAAAAGACAGGGGAGTCTACGAGCAGTACTTC. Protein product: CASSKDRGVYEQYF.

This rearrangement joins TRBV9 to TRBJ2-1; perhaps TRBD2 as D (6 bases). Germline CDR1 SGDLS, CDR2 YYNGEE. Trimming removed 3 bases from V and 5 bases from J, with 15 bases in between. CDR3 length: 15 amino acids. Here the CDR3 reads CASSARDSGDNEQFF. In DNA form, the CDR3 reads TGTGCCAGCAGCGCCCGGGACTCCGGGGACAATGAGCAGTTCTTC.

The chain has TRBV9 and TRBJ2-7; tentatively, D is TRBD1 (6 bases). V was clipped by 7 bases and J by 3 bases, with 11 bases between them. Germline-derived CDR1 and CDR2 are SGDLS and YYNGEE. The CDR3 covers 12 residues. This CDR3 is CASGTGNYEQYF. CDR3 DNA: TGTGCCAGCGGTACAGGGAACTACGAGCAGTACTTC.

The V call is TRBV15, the J call TRBJ2-4; a possible D gene is TRBD1 (5 bases). The ends were cut back, 5 bases at V and 9 bases at J, with 20 bases in the middle. CDR3 length equals 15 residues. Germline CDR1 and CDR2: LNHNV and YYDKDF (reference sequence). CDR3 sequence (DNA): TGTGCCACCAGCCGTGAACAGGCTTCTCGTGGCATTCAGTACTTC. Its translation is CATSREQASRGIQYF.

This chain links TRBV11-2 with TRBJ1-2; 8 bases agree with TRBD1. The CDR3 covers 17 residues. Germline V lookup: CDR1 SGHAT, CDR2 FQNNGV. V was clipped by 5 bases and J by 0 bases; unmatched bases: 11. The CDR3 DNA reads TGTGCCAGCAGCCTGAGTCCCGGGACAGGAGCTAACTATGGCTACACCTTC. This codes for CASSLSPGTGANYGYTF.

The J gene is TRBJ2-7, the V gene TRBV27; weak D call: TRBD2 (5 bases). The CDR3 is made up of 14 amino acids. CDR1 is MNHEY, CDR2 SMNVEV, per germline (reference sequence). Trimming shortened V by 7 bases and J by 5 bases, and 18 bases separated the two germline ends. In DNA form, the CDR3 reads TGTGCCAGCACCTCGCGTGGACTTAGGGACGAGCAGTACTTC. Protein: CASTSRGLRDEQYF.

To note about this clone: Additional DNA sequences in this sample encode the identical CDR3. The gene calls are TRBV28 and TRBJ2-7; 9 nucleotides agree with TRBD2. The V segment lost 2 bases and the J segment 6 bases; nucleotides outside the gene matches: 8. This CDR3 comprises 15 residues. Per germline, CDR1 MDHEN and CDR2 SYDVKM. The CDR3 region is CASSLTREGPSEQYF. CDR3 nucleotide sequence: TGTGCCAGCAGTTTAACGCGGGAGGGCCCCAGCGAGCAGTACTTC. The full variable domain, in which reference TRBV28 and TRBJ2-7 provide the parts outside the CDR3, is DVKVTQSSRYLVKRTGEKVFLECVQDMDHENMFWYRQDPGLGLRLIYFSYDVKMKEKGDIPEGYSVSREKKERFSLILESASTNQTSMYLCASSLTREGPSEQYFGPGTRLTVT.

This rearrangement joins TRBV7-9 to TRBJ2-5, with D possibly matching TRBD2 (7 bases). CDR3 size: 14 residues. From germline, CDR1 is SEHNR and CDR2 FQNEAQ (reference sequence). V was clipped by 4 bases and J by 9 bases, with 18 bases between them. The CDR3 loop reads CASSSAGEAGPQYF. CDR3 coding DNA: TGTGCCAGCAGCTCCGCAGGGGAAGCGGGGCCCCAGTACTTC.

The chain joins TRBV7-6 to TRBJ2-1; 9 bases agree with TRBD2. The CDR3 has 19 amino acids. Per the germline V gene, CDR1 is SGHVS and CDR2 is FNYEAQ. Germline trimming cut 2 bases from V and 1 base from J; bases unmatched to any gene: 12. CDR3 bases: TGTGCCAGCAGCTTATTGACTAGCGGCGCCGAGCCTTCCTACAATGAGCAGTTCTTC. Translated: CASSLLTSGAEPSYNEQFF. Together with reference TRBV7-6 and TRBJ2-1, the CDR3 gives the full variable domain: GAGVSQSPRYKVTKRGQDVALRCDPISGHVSLYWYRQALGQGPEFLTYFNYEAQQDKSGLPNDRFSAERPEGSISTLTIQRTEQRDSAMYRCASSLLTSGAEPSYNEQFFGPGTRLTVL.

The CDR3 sequence: CATSTAGNEKLFF. CDR3 sequence (DNA): TGTGCCACCTCAACGGCCGGAAATGAAAAACTGTTTTTT. The chain uses TRBV10-3 and TRBJ1-4; no reliable D call. Between the trimmed V and J ends, which lost 10 bases and 5 bases, there was a span of 14 bases. Germline V gene sequence: CDR1 ENHRY, CDR2 SYGVKD. The CDR3 loop spans 13 amino acids.

Only one count was recorded for this clone. At the DNA level, this CDR3 is encoded by other sequences in the same sample as well. The chain recombines TRBV4-1 with TRBJ2-7; perhaps D is TRBD1 or TRBD2 (5 bases each). The length of the CDR3 is 15 residues. V lost 2 bases to trimming and J lost 0 bases, with 11 bases between them. Germline loops: CDR1 MGHRA, CDR2 YSYEKL. The CDR3 protein is CASSQNRGPSYEQYF. The CDR3 DNA reads as TGCGCCAGCAGCCAAAATCGGGGCCCCTCCTACGAGCAGTACTTC.

The chain joins TRBV5-1 to TRBJ1-1; D is unclear. Trimming removed 4 bases at V and 2 bases at J, with 9 bases between. The CDR3 is made up of 13 amino acids. CDR1 is SGHRS, CDR2 YFSETQ, per germline. Here the CDR3 reads CASSPDTNTEAFF. The CDR3 coding sequence is TGCGCCAGCAGCCCAGATACAAACACTGAAGCTTTCTTT.

The gene calls are TRBV5-8 and TRBJ2-7; the match to TRBD1 covers 8 bases. Germline-derived CDR1 and CDR2 are SGHTS and YDEGEE. After removal of 4 bases from V and 6 bases from J, the junction contained 12 bases not matched to a gene. The CDR3 sequence is 15 residues long. For the CDR3, the DNA is TGTGCCAGCAGCCCCTCTTGGGCAGGGGGCGGCGAGCAGTACTTC. Its protein is CASSPSWAGGGEQYF. The complete variable domain, with remaining parts taken from reference TRBV5-8 and TRBJ2-7, reads EAGVTQSPTHLIKTRGQQATLRCSPISGHTSVYWYQQALGLGLQFLLWYDEGEERNRGNFPPRFSGRQFPNYSSELNVNALELEDSALYLCASSPSWAGGGEQYFGPGTRLTVT.

The chain has TRBV7-8 and TRBJ2-1; tentatively, D is TRBD1 (5 bases). CDR3 length: 14 residues. Germline V gives CDR1 SGHVS, CDR2 FQNEAQ. V lost 1 base and J 6 bases, leaving 10 bases between the germline ends. The CDR3 here is CASSLGGWLNEQFF. DNA for the CDR3: TGTGCCAGCAGCTTAGGGGGCTGGCTCAATGAGCAGTTCTTC.

This chain connects TRBV28 to TRBJ2-5, with 9 bases aligning to TRBD1. The CDR3 spans 16 residues. Looked up from germline, CDR1 is MDHEN and CDR2 is SYDVKM. Trimming at V came to 5 bases and at J to 2 bases, leaving 9 bases not matched to a gene. The CDR3 DNA follows: TGTGCCAGCAGTACACGGACAGGGGACCCTCAAGAGACCCAGTACTTC. Protein: CASSTRTGDPQETQYF.